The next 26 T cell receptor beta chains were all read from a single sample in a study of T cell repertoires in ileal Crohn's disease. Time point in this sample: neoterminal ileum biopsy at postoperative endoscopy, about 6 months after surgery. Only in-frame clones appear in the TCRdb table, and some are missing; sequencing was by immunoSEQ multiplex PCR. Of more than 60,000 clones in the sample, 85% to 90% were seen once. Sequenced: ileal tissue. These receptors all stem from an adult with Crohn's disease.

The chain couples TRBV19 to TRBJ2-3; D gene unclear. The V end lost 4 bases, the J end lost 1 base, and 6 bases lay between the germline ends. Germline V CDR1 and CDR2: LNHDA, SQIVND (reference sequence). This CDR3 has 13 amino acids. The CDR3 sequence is CASSNQGTDTQYF. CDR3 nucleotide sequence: TGTGCCAGTAGTAATCAGGGCACAGATACGCAGTATTTT.

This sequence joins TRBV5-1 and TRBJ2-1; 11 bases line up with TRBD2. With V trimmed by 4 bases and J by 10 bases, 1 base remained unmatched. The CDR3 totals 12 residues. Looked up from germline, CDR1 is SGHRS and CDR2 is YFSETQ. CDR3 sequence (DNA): TGCGCCAGCAGCAGACTAGCGGGGGAGCAGTTCTTC. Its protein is CASSRLAGEQFF.

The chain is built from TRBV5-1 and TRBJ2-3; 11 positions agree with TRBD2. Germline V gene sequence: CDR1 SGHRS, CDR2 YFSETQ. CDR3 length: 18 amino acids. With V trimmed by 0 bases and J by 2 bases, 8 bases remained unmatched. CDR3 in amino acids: CASSLGPSGGSFTDTQYF. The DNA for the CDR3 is TGCGCCAGCAGCTTGGGGCCTAGCGGGGGGTCTTTCACAGATACGCAGTATTTT.

The chain's CDR3 is CASSQNRQRDDEQFF. The CDR3 nucleotides are TGTGCCAGCAGCCAAAACCGACAGCGAGATGATGAGCAGTTCTTC. This chain joins TRBV11-2 and TRBJ2-1; the D gene is possibly TRBD1 (5 bases). V was pared by 5 bases and J by 8 bases, with 19 bases between. Germline CDR1 SGHAT, CDR2 FQNNGV. The CDR3 contains 15 residues. The complete variable domain, with remaining parts taken from reference TRBV11-2 and TRBJ2-1, reads EAGVAQSPRYKIIEKRQSVAFWCNPISGHATLYWYQQILGQGPKLLIQFQNNGVVDDSQLPKDRFSAERLKGVDSTLKIQPAKLEDSAVYLCASSQNRQRDDEQFFGPGTRLTVL.

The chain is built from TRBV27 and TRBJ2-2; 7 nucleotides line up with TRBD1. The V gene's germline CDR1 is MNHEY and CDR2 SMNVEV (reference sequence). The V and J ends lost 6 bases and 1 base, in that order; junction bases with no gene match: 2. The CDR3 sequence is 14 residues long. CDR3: CASRRQGNTGELFF. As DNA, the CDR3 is TGTGCCAGCAGAAGACAGGGGAACACCGGGGAGCTGTTTTTT.

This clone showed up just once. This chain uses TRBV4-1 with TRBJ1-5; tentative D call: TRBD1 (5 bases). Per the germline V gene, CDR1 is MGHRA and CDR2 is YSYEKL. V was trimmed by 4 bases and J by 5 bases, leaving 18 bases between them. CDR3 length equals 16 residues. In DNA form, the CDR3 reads TGCGCCAGCAGCCCGACAGCAGGGAGGGGAGATCAGCCCCAGCATTTT. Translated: CASSPTAGRGDQPQHF.

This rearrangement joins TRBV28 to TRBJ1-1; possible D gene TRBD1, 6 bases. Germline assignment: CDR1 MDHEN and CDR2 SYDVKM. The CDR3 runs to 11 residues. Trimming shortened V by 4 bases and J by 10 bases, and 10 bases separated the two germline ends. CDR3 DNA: TGTGCCAGCAGTTACACAGGGAGAGCTTTCTTT. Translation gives CASSYTGRAFF.

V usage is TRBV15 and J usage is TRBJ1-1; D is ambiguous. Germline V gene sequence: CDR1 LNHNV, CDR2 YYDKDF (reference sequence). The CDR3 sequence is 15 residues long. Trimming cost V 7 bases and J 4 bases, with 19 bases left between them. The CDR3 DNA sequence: TGTGCCACCACTCAATCTCGGGGAAGGAGCACTGAAGCTTTCTTT. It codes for CATTQSRGRSTEAFF.

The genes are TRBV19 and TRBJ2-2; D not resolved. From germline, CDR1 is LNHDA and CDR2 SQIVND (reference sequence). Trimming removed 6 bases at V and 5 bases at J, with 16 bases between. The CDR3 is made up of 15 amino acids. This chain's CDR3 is CASRVSNTLTGELFF. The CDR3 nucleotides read TGTGCCAGTAGGGTCAGTAACACCCTTACCGGGGAGCTGTTTTTT. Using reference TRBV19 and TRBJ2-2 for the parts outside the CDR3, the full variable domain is DGGITQSPKYLFRKEGQNVTLSCEQNLNHDAMYWYRQDPGQGLRLIYYSQIVNDFQKGDIAEGYSVSREKKESFPLTVTSAQKNPTAFYLCASRVSNTLTGELFFGEGSRLTVL.

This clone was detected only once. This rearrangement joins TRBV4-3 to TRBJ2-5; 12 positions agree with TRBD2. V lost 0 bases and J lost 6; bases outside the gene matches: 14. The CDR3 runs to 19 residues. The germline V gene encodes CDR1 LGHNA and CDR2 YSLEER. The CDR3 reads CASSQDLGFRTSGMKTQYF. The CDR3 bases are TGCGCCAGCAGCCAAGATCTTGGCTTCCGGACTAGCGGGATGAAGACCCAGTACTTC.

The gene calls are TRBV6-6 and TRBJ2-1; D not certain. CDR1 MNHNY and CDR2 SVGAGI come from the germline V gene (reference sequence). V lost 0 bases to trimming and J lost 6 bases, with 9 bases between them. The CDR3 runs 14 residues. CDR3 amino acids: CASSYSIQSNEQFF. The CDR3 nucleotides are TGTGCCAGCAGTTACTCTATACAGTCCAATGAGCAGTTCTTC.

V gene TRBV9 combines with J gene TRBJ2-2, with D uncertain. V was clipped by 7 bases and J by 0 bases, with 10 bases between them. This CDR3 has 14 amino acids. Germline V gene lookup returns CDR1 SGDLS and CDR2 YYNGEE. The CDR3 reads CASAGATNTGELFF. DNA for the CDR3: TGTGCCAGCGCCGGAGCTACGAACACCGGGGAGCTGTTTTTT.

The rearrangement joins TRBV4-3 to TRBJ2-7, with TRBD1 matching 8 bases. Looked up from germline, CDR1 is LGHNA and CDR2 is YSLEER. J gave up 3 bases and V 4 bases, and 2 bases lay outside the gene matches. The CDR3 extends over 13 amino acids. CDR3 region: CASSRGTGYEQYF. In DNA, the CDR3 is TGCGCCAGCAGCCGAGGGACAGGCTACGAGCAGTACTTC.

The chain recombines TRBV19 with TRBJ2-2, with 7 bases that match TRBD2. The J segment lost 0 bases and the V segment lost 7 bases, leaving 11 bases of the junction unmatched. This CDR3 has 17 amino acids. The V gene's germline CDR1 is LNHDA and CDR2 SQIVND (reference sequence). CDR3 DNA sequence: TGTGCCAGTACCACTTTTGGGAGGGCCCCGAACACCGGGGAGCTGTTTTTT. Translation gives CASTTFGRAPNTGELFF.

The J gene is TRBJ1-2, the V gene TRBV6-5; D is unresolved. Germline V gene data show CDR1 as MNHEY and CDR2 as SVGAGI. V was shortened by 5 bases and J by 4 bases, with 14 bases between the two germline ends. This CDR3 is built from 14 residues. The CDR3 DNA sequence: TGTGCCAGCAGTCAAGCAGGTTCCGCCTATGGCTACACCTTC. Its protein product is CASSQAGSAYGYTF.

DNA of the CDR3: TGTGCCAGCACCGAATTCGGGACCGGGGAGCTGTTTTTT. Residues: CASTEFGTGELFF. The rearrangement joins TRBV6-5 to TRBJ2-2, with D unresolved. Germline V lookup: CDR1 MNHEY, CDR2 SVGAGI. The V gene lost 7 bases and the J gene lost 5 bases, with 11 bases spanning the gap. CDR3 length equals 13 residues.

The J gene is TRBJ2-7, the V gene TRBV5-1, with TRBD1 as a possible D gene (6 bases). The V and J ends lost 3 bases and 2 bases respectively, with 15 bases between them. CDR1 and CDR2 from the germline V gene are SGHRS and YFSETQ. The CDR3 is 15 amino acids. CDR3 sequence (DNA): TGCGCCAGCAGCTCGGACAGTTTGGCAGCCTACGAGCAGTACTTC. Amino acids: CASSSDSLAAYEQYF.

The CDR3 is CASVLTGYSPLHF. The CDR3 nucleotides read TGTGCCAGCGTTTTGACCGGGTATTCACCCCTCCACTTT. The rearrangement uses TRBV2 and TRBJ1-6; D gene unclear. Germline CDR1 is SNHLY and CDR2 is FYNNEI. Between the trimmed V and J ends, which lost 8 bases and 8 bases, there was a span of 13 bases. The CDR3 runs to 13 residues.

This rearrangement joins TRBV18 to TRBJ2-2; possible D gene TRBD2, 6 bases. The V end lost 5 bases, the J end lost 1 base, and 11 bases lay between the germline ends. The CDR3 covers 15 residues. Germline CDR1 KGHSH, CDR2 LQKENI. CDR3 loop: CASSAGRKNTGELFF. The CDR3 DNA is TGTGCCAGCTCAGCGGGACGGAAGAACACCGGGGAGCTGTTTTTT.

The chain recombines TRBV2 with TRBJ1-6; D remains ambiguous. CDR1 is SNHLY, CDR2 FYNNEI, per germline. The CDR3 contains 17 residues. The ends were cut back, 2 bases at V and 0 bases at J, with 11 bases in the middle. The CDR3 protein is CASSEHSFSSYNSPLHF. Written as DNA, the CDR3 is TGTGCCAGCAGTGAACACAGCTTCAGCTCCTATAATTCACCCCTCCACTTT. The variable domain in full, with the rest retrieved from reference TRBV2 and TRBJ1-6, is EPEVTQTPSHQVTQMGQEVILRCVPISNHLYFYWYRQILGQKVEFLVSFYNNEISEKSEIFDDQFSVERPDGSNFTLKIRSTKLEDSAMYFCASSEHSFSSYNSPLHFGNGTRLTVT.

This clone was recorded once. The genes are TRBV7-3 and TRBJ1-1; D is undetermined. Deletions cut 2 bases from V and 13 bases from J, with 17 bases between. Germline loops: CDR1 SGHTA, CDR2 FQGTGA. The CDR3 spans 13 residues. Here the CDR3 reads CASSLGAPSRGFF. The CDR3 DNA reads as TGTGCCAGCAGCTTAGGAGCCCCCTCTAGAGGTTTCTTT.

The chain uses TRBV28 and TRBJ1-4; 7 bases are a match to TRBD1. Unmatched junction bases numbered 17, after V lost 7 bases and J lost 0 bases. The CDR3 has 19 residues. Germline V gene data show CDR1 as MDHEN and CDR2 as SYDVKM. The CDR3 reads CASNTRPGQSISTNEKLFF. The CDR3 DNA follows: TGTGCCAGCAATACACGACCGGGACAGAGTATCTCAACTAATGAAAAACTGTTTTTT.

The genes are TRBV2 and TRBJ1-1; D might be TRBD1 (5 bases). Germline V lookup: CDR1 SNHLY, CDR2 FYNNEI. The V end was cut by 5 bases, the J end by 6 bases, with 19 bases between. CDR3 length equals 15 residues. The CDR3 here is CASSPSFGAGAEAFF. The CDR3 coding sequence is TGTGCCAGCAGTCCCTCGTTTGGGGCGGGGGCTGAAGCTTTCTTT.

CDR3: CASSPNRGYEQYF. CDR3 in DNA: TGCGCCAGCAGCCCTAACCGCGGCTACGAGCAGTACTTC. This sequence joins TRBV5-1 and TRBJ2-7, with D unclear. The V gene lost 4 bases and the J gene lost 3 bases, with 11 bases spanning the gap. Germline V gene lookup returns CDR1 SGHRS and CDR2 YFSETQ. The CDR3 loop spans 13 amino acids.

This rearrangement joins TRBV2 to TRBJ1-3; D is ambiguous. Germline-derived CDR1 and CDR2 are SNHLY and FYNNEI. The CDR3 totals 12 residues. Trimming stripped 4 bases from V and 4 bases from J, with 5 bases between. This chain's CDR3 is CASSGVGNTIYF. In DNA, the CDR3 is TGTGCCAGCAGTGGTGTAGGAAACACCATATATTTT.

CDR3 DNA sequence: TGTGCCAGCAGTTCCCTCGGACAGGCGAATGAAAAACTGTTTTTT. The encoded protein is CASSSLGQANEKLFF. The V gene is TRBV28, the J gene TRBJ1-4, with 7 bases matching TRBD1. Losses at the gene ends were 4 bases for V and 5 bases for J; bases not matched to a gene: 7. This CDR3 spans 15 amino acids. In germline, CDR1 is MDHEN, CDR2 SYDVKM.